The 19 T cell receptor beta chains below all came from one sample that was sequenced in a study of spatial heterogeneity in lung cancer. General study points: Counts that tracked tumor mutation counts were those of expanded intratumoral alpha and beta TCRs.

The antigens these receptors bind are not known. TCRdb processed the 5' RACE reads anew with MiXCR; each CDR3 protein has one entry. This table holds 3,000 or so distinct CDR3 sequences, over 25% found once. As to time point: sample taken at primary tumor resection. This specimen consisted of lung tumor tissue, obtained at surgery. The receptor set was obtained from a female donor with early-stage non-small cell lung cancer.

This clonotype was detected many times. The CDR3 bases are TGCGCCAGCAGCTCTGCGGGACTTTACGAGCAGTACTTC. It translates to CASSSAGLYEQYF. The V gene is TRBV5-1, the J gene TRBJ2-7, with a weak D call TRBD2 (6 bases). The V end was cut by 3 bases, the J end by 4 bases, with 11 bases between. The CDR3 length is 13 residues. The germline CDR1 and CDR2 sequences are SGHRS and YFSETQ.

The chain links TRBV7-8 to TRBJ2-1, with 13 bases lining up with TRBD2. From germline, CDR1 is SGHVS and CDR2 FQNEAQ. This CDR3 is built from 17 residues. V gave up 3 bases and J gave up 3 bases; unmatched junction bases: 5. The CDR3 nucleotides are TGTGCCAGCAGCTTGCGGACTAGCGGGGGCGTCTACAATGAGCAGTTCTTC. Its protein is CASSLRTSGGVYNEQFF.

This clonotype was picked up a small number of times. This chain links TRBV19 with TRBJ2-3; 11 nucleotides line up with TRBD1. The CDR3 length is 14 residues. Trimming cost V 5 bases and J 4 bases; bases outside gene matches: 2. Germline CDR1 and CDR2: LNHDA and SQIVND (reference sequence). The CDR3 loop reads CASSGTGGPDTQYF. The CDR3 DNA follows: TGTGCCAGTAGTGGGACAGGGGGTCCAGATACGCAGTATTTT.

The chain employs TRBV2 and TRBJ2-3, with TRBD2 identical over 10 bases. Germline V CDR1 and CDR2: SNHLY, FYNNEI. The ends lost 6 bases at V and 7 bases at J; junction bases unmatched: 13. The CDR3 length is 16 residues. CDR3 amino acids: CASSESLAGVGYTQYF. The CDR3 DNA reads as TGTGCCAGCAGCGAATCTCTAGCGGGAGTAGGGTATACGCAGTATTTT. Combining the CDR3 with reference TRBV2 and TRBJ2-3 gives the whole variable domain EPEVTQTPSHQVTQMGQEVILRCVPISNHLYFYWYRQILGQKVEFLVSFYNNEISEKSEIFDDQFSVERPDGSNFTLKIRSTKLEDSAMYFCASSESLAGVGYTQYFGPGTRLTVL.

This clonotype showed up just once. The chain recombines TRBV4-2 with TRBJ2-3; D may be TRBD2 (7 bases). The CDR3 covers 17 residues. V lost 0 bases, J lost 3 bases, and 16 bases lay in between. Looked up from germline, CDR1 is LGHNA and CDR2 is YNFKEQ. Here the CDR3 DNA reads TGTGCCAGCAGCCAAGATCAAGGGCGGGGGCGGACAGATACGCAGTATTTT. Its protein product is CASSQDQGRGRTDTQYF.

This clonotype is medium-sized (0.01 to 0.1%) by share. The chain links TRBV19 to TRBJ1-4, with 8 nucleotides matching TRBD1. V dropped 5 bases and J dropped 8; count of bases not matched to a gene: 10. CDR1 and CDR2 from the germline V gene are LNHDA and SQIVND (reference sequence). The CDR3 totals 15 residues. The CDR3 here is CASSPRQGSTEKLFF. The CDR3 nucleotides read TGTGCCAGTAGTCCGAGACAGGGGTCGACGGAAAAACTGTTTTTT.

This clonotype ranks as medium-sized (0.01 to 0.1%). The V gene is TRBV2, the J gene TRBJ2-1, with 8 bases lining up with TRBD2. Trimming at V came to 6 bases and at J to 9 bases, leaving 10 bases not matched to a gene. The CDR3 contains 14 residues. CDR1 and CDR2 from the germline V gene are SNHLY and FYNNEI. The CDR3 here is CASRVPGLEAEQFF. The CDR3 region has the DNA TGTGCCAGCAGAGTCCCGGGACTAGAGGCTGAGCAGTTCTTC.

By sample share, this clonotype is medium-sized (0.01 to 0.1%). The J gene is TRBJ1-1, the V gene TRBV5-1; 8 bases align to TRBD1. V trimming: 4 bases; J trimming: 5 bases; junction bases outside the gene matches: 10. Per the germline V gene, CDR1 is SGHRS and CDR2 is YFSETQ. The CDR3 totals 15 residues. CDR3 nucleotide sequence: TGCGCCAGCAGCACAGGGGGAACCAAAGGGACTGAAGCTTTCTTT. Protein: CASSTGGTKGTEAFF.

This clonotype was counted only a few times. The rearrangement joins TRBV11-2 to TRBJ2-3, with 8 positions matching TRBD1. CDR3 length equals 15 residues. Losses at the gene ends were 5 bases for V and 4 bases for J; bases not matched to a gene: 8. The germline V gene has CDR1 SGHAT and CDR2 FQNNGV. Here the CDR3 reads CASSLVGQGPDTQYF. The CDR3 DNA sequence: TGTGCCAGCAGCCTGGTTGGACAGGGCCCAGATACGCAGTATTTT.

The sample holds a few counts of this clonotype. The chain recombines TRBV5-1 with TRBJ2-5; TRBD1 aligns across 9 bases. This CDR3 has 16 residues. The germline V gene has CDR1 SGHRS and CDR2 YFSETQ. The junction had 7 bases not matched to a gene; V was cut back by 4 bases and J by 0 bases. The CDR3 reads CASSARGQGYQETQYF. In nucleotides, the CDR3 is TGCGCCAGCAGCGCAAGAGGACAGGGGTACCAAGAGACCCAGTACTTC.

The chain combines TRBV27 with TRBJ2-5; TRBD1 is a possible D gene (6 bases). Trimming left V 7 bases short and J 9 bases short, with 21 bases between. The CDR3 is made up of 14 amino acids. Germline CDR1 MNHEY, CDR2 SMNVEV (reference sequence). In DNA form, the CDR3 reads TGTGCCAGCAAGATCGCCCAGGGGTCGTGGGCCCAGTACTTC. Translating it yields CASKIAQGSWAQYF.

This clonotype was detected only a few times. This chain links TRBV7-9 with TRBJ2-7; D unclear. This CDR3 spans 12 amino acids. Germline loops: CDR1 SEHNR, CDR2 FQNEAQ (reference sequence). V was cut by 5 bases and J by 2 bases, with 7 bases left in between. The CDR3, as DNA: TGTGCCAGCAGCCTGCTACCCTACGAGCAGTACTTC. It translates to CASSLLPYEQYF. The full variable domain, with the rest looked up from reference TRBV7-9 and TRBJ2-7, is DTGVSQNPRHKITKRGQNVTFRCDPISEHNRLYWYRQTLGQGPEFLTYFQNEAQLEKSRLLSDRFSAERPKGSFSTLEIQRTEQGDSAMYLCASSLLPYEQYFGPGTRLTVT.

In its sample, this clonotype was seen a few times. The chain recombines TRBV10-3 with TRBJ2-1; D may be TRBD2 (6 bases). Trimming cost V 7 bases and J 6 bases, with 19 bases left between them. Germline V CDR1 and CDR2: ENHRY, SYGVKD. This CDR3 contains 15 residues. The CDR3 here is CAIMRTGTPGNEQFF. The CDR3 DNA reads as TGTGCCATCATGCGGACCGGGACTCCTGGCAATGAGCAGTTCTTC.

By share of the sample, this clonotype is medium-sized (0.01 to 0.1%). The chain is built from TRBV2 and TRBJ2-1; tentatively, D is TRBD1 (6 bases). CDR3 length equals 14 residues. CDR1 SNHLY and CDR2 FYNNEI come from the germline V gene. Trimming removed 9 bases at V and 5 bases at J, with 17 bases between. The CDR3 loop reads CASATGTHNNEQFF. The CDR3 DNA reads as TGTGCCAGTGCCACCGGGACACATAACAATGAGCAGTTCTTC.

This clonotype is categorized as medium-sized. V and J are TRBV20-1 and TRBJ2-7; 9 nucleotides match TRBD2. The CDR3 spans 13 residues. V shed 0 bases, J shed 7 bases, and the junction held 4 bases outside the gene matches. The germline V gene has CDR1 DFQATT and CDR2 SNEGSKA (reference sequence). The CDR3 loop is CSAREVLAGEQYF. Written as DNA, the CDR3 is TGCAGTGCTAGAGAAGTTCTAGCGGGAGAGCAGTACTTC.

This clonotype appeared many times. This rearrangement joins TRBV19 to TRBJ1-4; a possible D gene is TRBD1 (5 bases). CDR3 length equals 14 residues. Per the germline V gene, CDR1 is LNHDA and CDR2 is SQIVND (reference sequence). Trimming stripped 5 bases from V and 5 bases from J, with 12 bases between. This chain's CDR3 is CASSRGTSNEKLFF. The CDR3 DNA reads as TGTGCCAGTAGTCGTGGGACCTCAAATGAAAAACTGTTTTTT.

This clonotype was picked up a small number of times. The gene calls are TRBV3-1 and TRBJ2-1; 9 nucleotides line up with TRBD2. Trimming at V came to 5 bases and at J to 9 bases, leaving 5 bases not matched to a gene. CDR1 LGHDT and CDR2 YNNKEL come from the germline V gene (reference sequence). This CDR3 has 13 residues. The CDR3 DNA follows: TGTGCCAGCAGCACCCTTAGCGGGAGTGAGCAGTTCTTC. It encodes CASSTLSGSEQFF.

V gene TRBV6-2 or TRBV6-3 combines with J gene TRBJ2-7, with a possible D match to TRBD1 (6 bases). The V end lost 2 bases, the J end lost 0 bases, and 14 bases lay between the germline ends. Germline CDR1 is MNHEY and CDR2 is SVGEGT. The CDR3 extends over 16 amino acids. CDR3 sequence: CASSYVGGLGSYEQYF. The CDR3 nucleotides are TGTGCCAGCAGTTACGTAGGGGGTCTTGGCTCCTACGAGCAGTACTTC.

The sample holds one count of this clonotype. V is TRBV11-2 and J is TRBJ2-2; 8 bases are shared with TRBD2. The V and J ends lost 5 bases and 2 bases, in that order; junction bases with no gene match: 10. CDR3 length: 17 amino acids. Germline CDR1 reads SGHAT; CDR2 reads FQNNGV. The CDR3 region has the DNA TGTGCCAGCAGCCTGTCTAGCGGGCACCTTAACACCGGGGAGCTGTTTTTT. Encoded protein: CASSLSSGHLNTGELFF.